Below are 7 T cell receptor beta chains sequenced from a single sample in a study of radiotherapy plus CTLA-4 blockade in lung cancer. TCRdb's copy holds only in-frame clones and misses some; the assay was immunoSEQ multiplex PCR. The sample includes tens of thousands of clones, 83% of them seen just once. Material: peripheral blood, obtained from a patient treated with radiotherapy plus ipilimumab. The receptors derive from a human donor with non-small cell lung cancer who had stable disease on radiotherapy plus ipilimumab.

The rearrangement joins TRBV6-6 to TRBJ2-2, with D uncertain. CDR3 length: 14 amino acids. Germline assignment: CDR1 MNHNY and CDR2 SVGAGI (reference sequence). The V end was cut by 2 bases, the J end by 2 bases, with 6 bases between. The CDR3 DNA reads TGTGCCAGCAGTTACCAACCAAACACCGGGGAGCTGTTTTTT. As protein: CASSYQPNTGELFF.

This clone appeared a few times. The rearrangement links TRBV19 to TRBJ2-7, with D unclear. The CDR3 runs 12 residues. The V gene's germline CDR1 is LNHDA and CDR2 SQIVND (reference sequence). Trimming stripped 4 bases from V and 5 bases from J, with 9 bases between. The CDR3 protein is CASSRRPDEQYF. The CDR3, as DNA: TGTGCCAGTAGTAGACGACCAGACGAGCAGTACTTC.

The J gene is TRBJ1-2, the V gene TRBV6-6; a weak D match, TRBD1 (6 bases). The germline CDR1 and CDR2 sequences are MNHNY and SVGAGI (reference sequence). Between the trimmed V and J ends, which lost 6 bases and 4 bases, there was a span of 18 bases. The CDR3 contains 15 residues. The CDR3 nucleotides are TGTGCCAGCAGGGATTTGGGCGGCAGGGGCTATGGCTACACCTTC. As protein: CASRDLGGRGYGYTF.

V gene TRBV5-3 combines with J gene TRBJ1-5; a weak D match, TRBD1 (6 bases). TRBV5-3 is noted as an ORF with a role that remains uncertain. The CDR3 runs to 15 residues. V lost 9 bases and J lost 1, with 17 bases in between. CDR3 residues: CANAGAPVSNQPQHF. For the CDR3, the DNA is TGTGCCAATGCAGGGGCTCCGGTAAGCAATCAGCCCCAGCATTTT.

This clone was detected a few times. This chain uses TRBV18 with TRBJ1-6, with D hard to call. The V and J ends lost 2 bases and 7 bases respectively, with 9 bases between them. Germline loops: CDR1 KGHSH, CDR2 LQKENI. The CDR3 extends over 14 amino acids. CDR3 nucleotides: TGTGCCAGCTCACCATCAACCGGGAATTCACCCCTCCACTTT. It codes for CASSPSTGNSPLHF. The variable domain in full, with the rest retrieved from reference TRBV18 and TRBJ1-6, is NAGVMQNPRHLVRRRGQEARLRCSPMKGHSHVYWYRQLPEEGLKFMVYLQKENIIDESGMPKERFSAEFPKEGPSILRIQQVVRGDSAAYFCASSPSTGNSPLHFGNGTRLTVT.

This chain connects TRBV13 to TRBJ1-2, with D uncertain. The CDR3 is 15 residues long. Trimming pared 5 bases from V and 0 bases from J, leaving 13 bases between. Germline CDR1 PRHDT, CDR2 FYEKMQ (reference sequence). The CDR3 here is CASSGLHTANYGYTF. DNA for the CDR3: TGTGCCAGCAGCGGTTTACACACAGCTAACTATGGCTACACCTTC. Variable domain in full (rest from reference TRBV13 and TRBJ1-2): AAGVIQSPRHLIKEKRETATLKCYPIPRHDTVYWYQQGPGQDPQFLISFYEKMQSDKGSIPDRFSAQQFSDYHSELNMSSLELGDSALYFCASSGLHTANYGYTFGSGTRLTVV.

The V gene is TRBV28, the J gene TRBJ1-2, with 8 positions matching TRBD1. This CDR3 region has 14 residues. CDR1 is MDHEN, CDR2 SYDVKM, per germline. The J segment lost 2 bases and the V segment lost 3 bases, leaving 2 bases of the junction unmatched. CDR3 loop: CASSLPGGNYGYTF. In DNA form, the CDR3 reads TGTGCCAGCAGTTTGCCAGGGGGCAACTATGGCTACACCTTC.